This is a list of T cell receptor beta chains from one sample in a study of control samples from healthy donors and cancer patients. Only in-frame clones appear in the TCRdb table, and some are missing; sequencing was by immunoSEQ multiplex PCR. The profile shows around 120,000 clones, around 87% of them singletons. The sample consisted of blood. The receptors stem from a man in his fifties or sixties in good health. Both conserved end residues are part of each CDR3. A D gene is named only where the DNA matches it firmly. Not all rows give a size; the values are once, few, many and, for expanded clones, a class.

v_call	d_call	clone_size	j_call	cdr3_aa	cdr3_nt
TRBV30	TRBD2	-	TRBJ2-6	CAWSLGGSGANVLTF	TGTGCCTGGAGCCTCGGGGGGTCTGGGGCCAACGTCCTGACTTTC
TRBV4-3	-	-	TRBJ1-3	CASSQAPGFSGNTIYF	TGCGCCAGCAGCCAAGCACCTGGCTTCTCTGGAAACACCATATATTTT
TRBV28	-	-	TRBJ2-5	CASRRTSGDAETQYF	TGTGCCAGCAGACGAACATCCGGGGACGCGGAGACCCAGTACTTC
TRBV3-1/TRBV3-2	-	-	TRBJ1-4	CASSQDPDRLGKLFF	TGTGCCAGCAGCCAAGATCCCGACCGCCTAGGAAAACTGTTTTTT
TRBV20-1	-	-	TRBJ1-1	CSGVHDTEAFF	TGCAGTGGAGTTCACGACACTGAAGCTTTCTTT
TRBV19	-	-	TRBJ1-5	CASSVGQGTGQPQHF	TGTGCCAGTAGTGTGGGGCAGGGAACAGGACAGCCCCAGCATTTT
TRBV24-1	-	-	TRBJ1-2	CATSDGGYGYTF	TGTGCCACCAGTGACGGGGGCTATGGCTACACCTTC
TRBV3-1/TRBV3-2	TRBD1	-	TRBJ2-2	CASSQDVTGTGELFF	TGTGCCAGCAGCCAAGATGTGACAGGGACCGGGGAGCTGTTTTTT
TRBV5-1	TRBD2	-	TRBJ2-1	CASSLRRLAGGGSYNEQFF	TGCGCCAGCAGCTTAAGGCGGCTAGCGGGGGGAGGGTCCTACAATGAGCAGTTCTTC
TRBV28	TRBD1	once	TRBJ1-3	CASSLPGTGADSGNTIYF	TGTGCCAGCAGTCTTCCCGGGACAGGGGCCGACTCTGGAAACACCATATATTTT
TRBV10-3	TRBD1	few	TRBJ2-7	CASSGTGGYEQYF	TGTGCCAGCTCCGGGACAGGGGGTTACGAGCAGTACTTC
TRBV5-5	-	-	TRBJ2-7	CASLSPGPNYEQYF	TGTGCCAGCCTCAGCCCGGGACCGAACTACGAGCAGTACTTC
TRBV6-2/TRBV6-3	-	-	TRBJ2-7	CATCPGQSYEQYF	TGTGCCACCTGCCCCGGACAGTCCTACGAGCAGTACTTC
TRBV3-1/TRBV3-2	-	-	TRBJ2-3	CASSQLDLATQYF	TGTGCCAGCAGCCAACTGGATTTGGCTACGCAGTATTTT
TRBV6-4	-	-	TRBJ1-4	CASPQGNEKLFF	TGTGCCAGCCCCCAGGGGAATGAAAAACTGTTTTTT
TRBV4-2	TRBD1	-	TRBJ2-3	CASSRRQGGDTDTQYF	TGTGCCAGCAGCCGAAGACAGGGGGGCGACACAGATACGCAGTATTTT
TRBV18	TRBD1	-	TRBJ1-2	CASSLGQGVGGYTF	TGTGCCAGCTCATTGGGACAGGGAGTCGGTGGCTACACCTTC
TRBV5-6	-	-	TRBJ2-1	CASSLRKLALAGNEQFF	TGTGCCAGCAGCTTGCGAAAGTTAGCGCTAGCTGGCAATGAGCAGTTCTTC